One and the same sample provided the 32 T cell receptor beta chains below, sequenced in a study of CD8+ T cells in alopecia areata. Extracted RNA was reverse transcribed, and the resulting cDNA served as sequencing template. TCRdb's copy holds only in-frame clones and misses some; the assay was immunoSEQ multiplex PCR. The sample lists 150,000 or so clones; roughly 63% were seen once. Treatment noted: oral pan-JAK inhibitor, 5-10 mg twice daily. Sequencing was performed on CD4+ T cells sorted from blood, taken at roughly week 55, from a patient treated with tofacitinib. The receptors were sampled from a human donor with alopecia areata.

This chain joins TRBV4-1 and TRBJ1-2; the D gene is possibly TRBD1 (6 bases). The germline V gene has CDR1 MGHRA and CDR2 YSYEKL. The CDR3 runs to 14 residues. V was clipped by 1 base and J by 5 bases, with 11 bases between them. The CDR3 loop is CASSQAGAEYGYTF. DNA for the CDR3: TGCGCCAGCAGCCAAGCGGGGGCAGAATATGGCTACACCTTC.

This clone was observed a handful of times. This chain connects TRBV4-1 to TRBJ2-1; 8 bases align to TRBD2. The ends lost 1 base at V and 8 bases at J; junction bases unmatched: 13. This CDR3 is 17 amino acids long. Germline V gives CDR1 MGHRA, CDR2 YSYEKL. This CDR3 reads CASSQVARGVGGDEQFF. DNA of the CDR3: TGCGCCAGCAGCCAAGTAGCGCGGGGGGTGGGTGGAGATGAGCAGTTCTTC.

The chain employs TRBV7-6 and TRBJ2-3, with D uncertain. Germline V gene data show CDR1 as SGHVS and CDR2 as FNYEAQ. The V gene lost 5 bases and the J gene lost 3 bases, with 12 bases spanning the gap. The CDR3 sequence is 14 residues long. CDR3 protein: CASSPRTATDTQYF. CDR3 coding DNA: TGTGCCAGCAGCCCCCGGACGGCTACAGATACGCAGTATTTT. The full variable domain, in which reference TRBV7-6 and TRBJ2-3 provide the parts outside the CDR3, is GAGVSQSPRYKVTKRGQDVALRCDPISGHVSLYWYRQALGQGPEFLTYFNYEAQQDKSGLPNDRFSAERPEGSISTLTIQRTEQRDSAMYRCASSPRTATDTQYFGPGTRLTVL.

This clone was observed at least ten times. The chain couples TRBV10-3 to TRBJ2-7, with a possible D match to TRBD2 (6 bases). Germline CDR1 reads ENHRY; CDR2 reads SYGVKD. The V and J ends lost 5 bases and 3 bases respectively, with 11 bases between them. The CDR3 covers 13 residues. Here the CDR3 reads CAISLRESYEQYF. The CDR3 bases are TGTGCCATCAGTCTCCGGGAGAGCTACGAGCAGTACTTC.

This sequence joins TRBV5-1 and TRBJ2-5, with D possibly being TRBD2 (5 bases). In germline, CDR1 is SGHRS, CDR2 YFSETQ. This CDR3 has 14 residues. Trimming left V 5 bases short and J 1 base short, with 12 bases between. The CDR3 coding sequence is TGCGCCAGCAGACTAGGACGGACCCAAGAGACCCAGTACTTC. This codes for CASRLGRTQETQYF.

V usage is TRBV5-4 and J usage is TRBJ1-1, with D possibly being TRBD1 (6 bases). The germline V gene has CDR1 SGHNT and CDR2 YYREEE (reference sequence). The length of the CDR3 is 14 residues. V was trimmed by 4 bases and J by 5 bases, leaving 15 bases between them. CDR3 amino acids: CASSLTGLKTEAFF. As DNA, the CDR3 is TGTGCCAGCAGCCTCACAGGGTTAAAAACTGAAGCTTTCTTT.

The chain links TRBV5-6 to TRBJ2-5, with 8 bases identical to TRBD2. The germline V gene encodes CDR1 SGHDT and CDR2 YYEEEE. This CDR3 spans 15 amino acids. Trimming cost V 4 bases and J 5 bases; bases outside gene matches: 10. This chain's CDR3 is CASSLAGLVGETQYF. CDR3 DNA: TGTGCCAGCAGCCTCGCGGGACTAGTCGGGGAGACCCAGTACTTC.

The genes are TRBV29-1 and TRBJ2-4; D possibly corresponds to TRBD2 (6 bases). Germline V gives CDR1 SQVTM, CDR2 ANQGSEA. The CDR3 has 11 amino acids. V lost 1 base, J lost 15 bases, and 13 bases lay in between. CDR3 protein: CSVEGWGDRYF. The CDR3 DNA sequence: TGCAGCGTTGAAGGTTGGGGGGATCGGTACTTC.

The V gene is TRBV9, the J gene TRBJ1-1, with D hard to call. The CDR3 has 13 residues. Between the trimmed V and J ends, which lost 0 bases and 3 bases, there was a span of 6 bases. Germline V gene data show CDR1 as SGDLS and CDR2 as YYNGEE. CDR3 sequence reads: CASSVGEYTEAFF. For the CDR3, the DNA is TGTGCCAGCAGCGTAGGGGAGTACACTGAAGCTTTCTTT.

The gene calls are TRBV9 and TRBJ2-2; TRBD2 agrees at 8 bases. In germline, CDR1 is SGDLS, CDR2 YYNGEE. The CDR3 sequence is 15 residues long. Trimming at V came to 9 bases and at J to 4 bases, leaving 11 bases not matched to a gene. The CDR3 loop is CATGPGGAGTGELFF. The DNA of the CDR3 is TGTGCCACTGGGCCCGGGGGGGCGGGCACCGGGGAGCTGTTTTTT.

J is TRBJ2-7 and V is TRBV2, with 7 bases lining up with TRBD1. Germline values: CDR1 SNHLY, CDR2 FYNNEI. The CDR3 length is 17 residues. J was trimmed by 3 bases and V by 4 bases; bases with no gene match: 15. CDR3 loop: CASSAEGAPSFYYEQYF. The CDR3 nucleotides are TGTGCCAGCAGTGCCGAGGGGGCCCCCTCCTTCTACTACGAGCAGTACTTC.

This chain links TRBV29-1 with TRBJ2-2, with D hard to call. The germline CDR1 and CDR2 sequences are SQVTM and ANQGSEA. The length of the CDR3 is 12 residues. V gave up 8 bases and J gave up 0 bases, with 7 bases separating them. Here the CDR3 reads CSHLANTGELFF. The CDR3 nucleotides are TGCAGCCACTTAGCGAACACCGGGGAGCTGTTTTTT.

The chain carries TRBV30 and TRBJ2-7, with no clear D. CDR1 and CDR2 (germline): GTSNPN, SVGIG (reference sequence). With 0 bases removed from V and 9 bases from J, the gap between germline ends came to 15 bases. This CDR3 is built from 13 residues. The CDR3 sequence is CAWSVLESAAQYF. Written as DNA, the CDR3 is TGTGCCTGGAGTGTATTAGAGTCCGCTGCGCAGTACTTC.

The chain employs TRBV7-9 and TRBJ2-5; TRBD2 aligns across 7 bases. This CDR3 comprises 15 residues. Germline CDR1 and CDR2: SEHNR and FQNEAQ (reference sequence). The V and J ends lost 3 bases and 2 bases, in that order; junction bases with no gene match: 6. Written as DNA, the CDR3 is TGTGCCAGCAGCTTGCAGGGAGGGGAGCAAGAGACCCAGTACTTC. This translates into CASSLQGGEQETQYF.

This clone was seen a handful of times. V gene TRBV6-1 combines with J gene TRBJ1-2, with a weak D call TRBD1 (6 bases). CDR3 length: 13 residues. V was clipped by 11 bases and J by 0 bases, with 13 bases between them. Germline-derived CDR1 and CDR2 are MNHNS and SASEGT. CDR3 nucleotide sequence: TGTGCCGGAACCAGGACAGCTAACTATGGCTACACCTTC. Translated, it gives CAGTRTANYGYTF.

This clone was counted a few times. This rearrangement joins TRBV7-9 to TRBJ2-5, with a tentative D call TRBD1 (6 bases). CDR1 SEHNR and CDR2 FQNEAQ come from the germline V gene (reference sequence). This CDR3 comprises 14 residues. With 3 bases removed from V and 7 bases from J, the gap between germline ends came to 15 bases. The CDR3 DNA sequence: TGTGCCAGCAGCTTTGGGACACCCCAATCGACCCAGTACTTC. It codes for CASSFGTPQSTQYF.

This clone was counted a few times. This sequence joins TRBV5-1 and TRBJ2-6; no clear D gene. CDR3 length: 13 amino acids. The germline V gene has CDR1 SGHRS and CDR2 YFSETQ. Trimming took 5 bases from V and 2 from J, leaving 5 bases between them. CDR3 in amino acids: CASSETGANVLTF. CDR3 nucleotide sequence: TGCGCCAGCAGTGAAACTGGGGCCAACGTCCTGACTTTC.

The genes are TRBV30 and TRBJ2-7, with 7 bases lining up with TRBD1. There are 15 residues in the CDR3. Per germline, CDR1 GTSNPN and CDR2 SVGIG (reference sequence). Losses at the gene ends were 4 bases for V and 5 bases for J; bases not matched to a gene: 14. The CDR3 is CAWMPLTGLGHEQYF. Here the CDR3 DNA reads TGTGCCTGGATGCCCCTGACAGGGTTGGGGCACGAGCAGTACTTC.

This chain connects TRBV10-3 to TRBJ2-5, with D possibly TRBD2 on 6 matching bases. This CDR3 is built from 14 residues. Germline loops: CDR1 ENHRY, CDR2 SYGVKD. With 6 bases removed from V and 4 bases from J, the gap between germline ends came to 15 bases. The CDR3, as DNA: TGTGCCATCAGCGACCGAGGGGAGGTAGAGACCCAGTACTTC. Translated, it gives CAISDRGEVETQYF.

V gene TRBV18 combines with J gene TRBJ2-7, with D tentatively TRBD2 (5 bases). CDR1 and CDR2 from the germline V gene are KGHSH and LQKENI. The CDR3 spans 14 residues. V was pared by 1 base and J by 4 bases, with 11 bases between. The CDR3 spells CASSPLGKTYEQYF. The CDR3 DNA follows: TGTGCCAGCTCACCACTCGGGAAGACTTACGAGCAGTACTTC. The complete variable domain, with remaining parts taken from reference TRBV18 and TRBJ2-7, reads NAGVMQNPRHLVRRRGQEARLRCSPMKGHSHVYWYRQLPEEGLKFMVYLQKENIIDESGMPKERFSAEFPKEGPSILRIQQVVRGDSAAYFCASSPLGKTYEQYFGPGTRLTVT.

Details on this clone: This CDR3 is also generated by other DNA sequences in the sample. This chain joins TRBV7-2 and TRBJ1-2; weak D call: TRBD1 (6 bases). CDR1 is SGHTA, CDR2 FQGNSA, per germline. The CDR3 sequence is 14 residues long. Trimming took 5 bases from V and 4 from J, leaving 14 bases between them. In DNA form, the CDR3 reads TGTGCCAGCAGCAGTAGTGGGGGCCTCTATGGCTACACCTTC. Protein product: CASSSSGGLYGYTF. Drawing the rest from reference TRBV7-2 and TRBJ1-2, the complete variable domain is GAGVSQSPSNKVTEKGKDVELRCDPISGHTALYWYRQSLGQGLEFLIYFQGNSAPDKSGLPSDRFSAERTGGSVSTLTIQRTQQEDSAVYLCASSSSGGLYGYTFGSGTRLTVV.

The rearrangement uses TRBV29-1 and TRBJ2-5, with 8 bases lining up with TRBD1. Germline CDR1 is SQVTM and CDR2 is ANQGSEA. The CDR3 extends over 13 amino acids. The CDR3 bases are TGCAGTGCCGGGACAGGCTCTAAAGAGACCCAGTACTTC. Protein: CSAGTGSKETQYF.

Of note for this clone: The same CDR3 can be traced to other DNA sequences in this sample. This sequence joins TRBV20-1 and TRBJ2-5; D is unresolved. The ends were cut back, 0 bases at V and 5 bases at J, with 4 bases in the middle. This CDR3 is built from 11 residues. Germline lookup yields CDR1 DFQATT and CDR2 SNEGSKA (reference sequence). The CDR3 nucleotides are TGCAGTGCTAGAGATAGGGAGACCCAGTACTTC. Protein: CSARDRETQYF.

This chain joins TRBV23-1 and TRBJ1-2, with TRBD1 as a possible D gene (5 bases). TRBV23-1 is recorded as an ORF, its role being uncertain. Trimming removed 3 bases at V and 7 bases at J, with 15 bases between. This CDR3 has 14 residues. CDR3 protein: CASSQRGFESGYTF. In nucleotides, the CDR3 is TGCGCCAGCAGTCAGAGGGGATTCGAAAGTGGCTACACCTTC.

This clone has just a few counts. This chain joins TRBV5-5 and TRBJ1-6; 7 bases agree with TRBD1. The trim removed 4 bases at V and 7 bases at J, leaving 8 bases unmatched. This CDR3 is built from 15 residues. CDR1 is SGHKS, CDR2 YYEKEE, per germline (reference sequence). The CDR3 region is CASSTRQGLNSPLHF. CDR3 coding DNA: TGTGCCAGCAGCACCCGACAGGGTCTGAATTCACCCCTCCACTTT.

The gene calls are TRBV4-2 and TRBJ2-3, with 13 bases fitting TRBD2. This CDR3 spans 16 amino acids. CDR1 is LGHNA, CDR2 YNFKEQ, per germline. V was clipped by 0 bases and J by 7 bases; unmatched bases: 4. The CDR3 protein is CASSQDLGLAGHTQYF. As DNA, the CDR3 is TGTGCCAGCAGCCAAGATTTGGGACTAGCGGGACATACGCAGTATTTT.

The chain is built from TRBV27 and TRBJ1-1; D is unresolved. Per germline, CDR1 MNHEY and CDR2 SMNVEV (reference sequence). V was shortened by 5 bases and J by 6 bases, with 10 bases between the two germline ends. The CDR3 length is 12 residues. CDR3 sequence reads: CASSPGLAEAFF. The CDR3 bases are TGTGCCAGCAGTCCGGGGTTGGCTGAAGCTTTCTTT.

The V and J genes are TRBV6-6 and TRBJ2-7, with TRBD1 matching 10 bases. Germline-derived CDR1 and CDR2 are MNHNY and SVGAGI (reference sequence). V trimming: 6 bases; J trimming: 1 base; junction bases outside the gene matches: 6. This CDR3 has 15 residues. The CDR3 DNA follows: TGTGCCAGCAGCCCGCGACAGGGGGCATCCTACGAGCAGTACTTC. It translates to CASSPRQGASYEQYF.

This clone was counted only a few times. The V gene is TRBV28, the J gene TRBJ1-1, with D unresolved. The CDR3 loop spans 12 amino acids. Looked up from germline, CDR1 is MDHEN and CDR2 is SYDVKM. V was pared by 3 bases and J by 5 bases, with 7 bases between. CDR3 sequence reads: CASSFGGTEAFF. CDR3 nucleotide sequence: TGTGCCAGCAGTTTTGGAGGGACTGAAGCTTTCTTT.

This clone was seen more than once but under ten times. The sample contains more than one DNA sequence encoding this CDR3. This sequence joins TRBV5-1 and TRBJ2-5; 7 bases are a match to TRBD1. Looked up from germline, CDR1 is SGHRS and CDR2 is YFSETQ. This CDR3 comprises 14 residues. V shed 3 bases and J 2 bases; nucleotides not matched to a gene: 4. The CDR3 coding sequence is TGCGCCAGCAGCTCGGGACAGACGCAAGAGACCCAGTACTTC. Translation: CASSSGQTQETQYF.

The rearrangement uses TRBV7-9 and TRBJ1-1; maybe TRBD1 (6 bases). Germline CDR1 reads SEHNR; CDR2 reads FQNEAQ (reference sequence). Trimming took 2 bases from V and 5 from J, leaving 15 bases between them. The CDR3 is 15 amino acids. This CDR3 reads CASSLRPGARTEAFF. DNA for the CDR3: TGTGCCAGCAGCTTACGACCGGGGGCGCGTACTGAAGCTTTCTTT.

In regard to this clone: Different DNA sequences within this sample yield the same CDR3. V usage is TRBV29-1 and J usage is TRBJ2-5; D gene unclear. Germline V gene lookup returns CDR1 SQVTM and CDR2 ANQGSEA. V was cut by 6 bases and J by 4 bases, with 6 bases left in between. This CDR3 comprises 10 residues. DNA for the CDR3: TGCAGCGTCGGTAGAGAGACCCAGTACTTC. Translation gives CSVGRETQYF.